Shown below are 6 T cell receptor beta chains from a single sample sequenced in a study of blood T cell repertoires in COVID-19 (dated by TCRdb to the early 2020s). Receptor amplification or capture employed the immunoSEQ multiplex PCR assay. TCRdb limited this immuneACCESS table to in-frame rearrangements with V and J called. A share of clones is missing; checked studies link under half to unresolved V genes, and the rest is unexplained. The sample table shows over 80,000 clones, and 85% to 95% are seen once. The top ten clones comprise over 1.5% of the sample. Sequenced sample: peripheral blood. The receptors come from a man in his 60s with acute or convalescent COVID-19.

This clone occurred once. The chain carries TRBV30 and TRBJ1-5; D is unresolved. Trimming took off 1 base at V and 1 base at J, with 11 bases between the two ends. The CDR3 sequence is 15 residues long. Germline loops: CDR1 GTSNPN, CDR2 SVGIG (reference sequence). CDR3 in amino acids: CAWSDRGGSNQPQHF. CDR3 sequence (DNA): TGTGCCTGGAGTGACCGGGGAGGGAGCAATCAGCCCCAGCATTTT.

The chain uses TRBV9 and TRBJ2-5; 8 bases match TRBD1. With 4 bases clipped from V and 4 bases from J, the junction kept 6 bases outside the gene matches. The germline V gene has CDR1 SGDLS and CDR2 YYNGEE. The CDR3 totals 14 residues. In DNA, the CDR3 is TGTGCCAGCAGCCCCCGGACAGGGATAGAGACCCAGTACTTC. This gives the protein CASSPRTGIETQYF.

This chain connects TRBV27 to TRBJ1-5; 7 bases are a match to TRBD1. Germline V CDR1 and CDR2: MNHEY, SMNVEV (reference sequence). J was trimmed by 6 bases and V by 5 bases; bases with no gene match: 7. The CDR3 runs 14 residues. CDR3 in DNA: TGTGCCAGCAGTCTGTGGCAGGGGGTTCAGCCCCAGCATTTT. This codes for CASSLWQGVQPQHF.

The V and J genes are TRBV20-1 and TRBJ1-3; D is perhaps TRBD1 (5 bases). Trimming cost V 3 bases and J 0 bases, with 12 bases left between them. CDR3 size: 15 residues. CDR1 and CDR2 (germline): DFQATT, SNEGSKA (reference sequence). The CDR3 loop reads CSASRGLNSGNTIYF. Here the CDR3 DNA reads TGCAGTGCTAGTAGGGGCCTGAACTCTGGAAACACCATATATTTT.

V usage is TRBV10-2 and J usage is TRBJ2-1; TRBD2 aligns across 7 bases. CDR1 is WSHSY and CDR2 is SAAADI in the germline V gene. The CDR3 has 13 residues. Trimming took 7 bases from V and 5 from J; bases not matched to a gene: 5. CDR3 coding DNA: TGCGCCAGCAAAAGCGGGGCAGACAATGAGCAGTTCTTC. Translated, it gives CASKSGADNEQFF.

This clone was counted a few times. The chain carries TRBV28 and TRBJ2-2; D possibly corresponds to TRBD2 (5 bases). The CDR3 length is 15 residues. Trimming took 3 bases from V and 6 from J, leaving 14 bases between them. Germline CDR1 and CDR2: MDHEN and SYDVKM. Here the CDR3 reads CASSFWTSQAGELFF. CDR3 coding DNA: TGTGCCAGCAGTTTCTGGACTTCCCAGGCCGGGGAGCTGTTTTTT.